These T cell receptor beta chains were read from a single sample in a study of blood T cell repertoires in COVID-19. Clones were read by immunoSEQ multiplex PCR, and TCRdb kept only the in-frame ones, dropping some. The sample records more than 200,000 clones, nearly 90% being singletons. Sequencing was carried out using peripheral blood. Source of these receptors: a woman between 35 and 50 years old who had recovered from COVID-19. Both conserved end residues are part of each CDR3. The D gene is left open where the match is weak. Clone size is shown for a subset of rows, as once, few, many or a class of expanded clone.

j_gene: TRBJ2-7
abundance: -
v_gene: TRBV2
d_gene: TRBD1
CDR3aa: CASRRGQTYEQYF
CDR3nt: TGTGCCAGCAGGAGGGGACAGACCTACGAGCAGTACTTC

j_gene: TRBJ2-4
abundance: -
v_gene: TRBV7-9
d_gene: -
CDR3aa: CASSLAETGQEKNIQYF
CDR3nt: TGTGCCAGCAGCTTAGCCGAAACGGGACAAGAAAAAAACATTCAGTACTTC

j_gene: TRBJ2-7
abundance: -
v_gene: TRBV4-1
d_gene: -
CDR3aa: CASSLTYRVSYEQYF
CDR3nt: TGCGCCAGCAGCCTCACTTACCGGGTCTCCTACGAGCAGTACTTC

j_gene: TRBJ2-7
abundance: -
v_gene: TRBV5-1
d_gene: TRBD1
CDR3aa: CASSPSTDRGTAEQYF
CDR3nt: TGCGCCAGCAGCCCGTCCACGGACAGGGGGACGGCCGAGCAGTACTTC

j_gene: TRBJ1-3
abundance: -
v_gene: TRBV7-2
d_gene: -
CDR3aa: CASSFGGGYGNTIYF
CDR3nt: TGTGCCAGCAGCTTTGGGGGCGGATATGGAAACACCATATATTTT

j_gene: TRBJ2-2
abundance: -
v_gene: TRBV6-6
d_gene: -
CDR3aa: CASSYPPGPDPGELFF
CDR3nt: TGTGCCAGCAGTTACCCCCCAGGGCCCGATCCCGGGGAGCTGTTTTTT

j_gene: TRBJ2-3
abundance: -
v_gene: TRBV3-1/TRBV3-2
d_gene: TRBD2
CDR3aa: CASSQKPGLAGTTDTQYF
CDR3nt: TGTGCCAGCAGCCAGAAACCTGGGCTAGCGGGGACGACAGATACGCAGTATTTT

j_gene: TRBJ2-5
abundance: -
v_gene: TRBV15
d_gene: TRBD2
CDR3aa: CATSREGGRGETQYF
CDR3nt: TGTGCCACCAGCAGGGAGGGAGGGCGCGGAGAGACCCAGTACTTC

j_gene: TRBJ2-7
abundance: -
v_gene: TRBV11-3
d_gene: -
CDR3aa: CASSLDLSGVPNIEQYF
CDR3nt: TGTGCCAGCAGCTTAGATCTTAGCGGAGTCCCTAATATTGAGCAGTACTTC

j_gene: TRBJ2-2
abundance: -
v_gene: TRBV3-1/TRBV3-2
d_gene: -
CDR3aa: CASSQVQGSTGELFF
CDR3nt: TGTGCCAGCAGCCAAGTACAGGGAAGCACCGGGGAGCTGTTTTTT

j_gene: TRBJ1-2
abundance: -
v_gene: TRBV28
d_gene: -
CDR3aa: CASSVSGSNYGYTF
CDR3nt: TGTGCCAGCAGTGTTTCCGGGAGCAACTATGGCTACACCTTC

j_gene: TRBJ2-7
abundance: -
v_gene: TRBV5-5
d_gene: TRBD2
CDR3aa: CASSTGLAGVFEQYF
CDR3nt: TGTGCCAGCAGCACGGGACTAGCGGGAGTATTCGAGCAGTACTTC

j_gene: TRBJ2-1
abundance: once
v_gene: TRBV7-2
d_gene: TRBD2
CDR3aa: CASSLVGGGDYNEQFF
CDR3nt: TGTGCCAGCAGCTTAGTTGGCGGGGGGGACTACAATGAGCAGTTCTTC

j_gene: TRBJ2-7
abundance: -
v_gene: TRBV5-8
d_gene: -
CDR3aa: CASSLAAGAPYEQYF
CDR3nt: TGTGCCAGCAGCTTGGCCGCTGGGGCCCCCTACGAGCAGTACTTC

j_gene: TRBJ2-7
abundance: -
v_gene: TRBV10-2
d_gene: TRBD2
CDR3aa: CASSEFGRVEQYF
CDR3nt: TGCGCCAGCAGTGAGTTTGGGAGGGTCGAGCAGTACTTC

j_gene: TRBJ2-1
abundance: -
v_gene: TRBV7-8
d_gene: TRBD2
CDR3aa: CASSLIRGGYNEQFF
CDR3nt: TGTGCCAGCAGCTTAATCCGGGGGGGCTACAATGAGCAGTTCTTC

j_gene: TRBJ2-1
abundance: -
v_gene: TRBV11-2
d_gene: -
CDR3aa: CASSPGSGNNNEQFF
CDR3nt: TGTGCCAGCAGCCCCGGTAGCGGTAATAACAATGAGCAGTTCTTC

j_gene: TRBJ2-2
abundance: -
v_gene: TRBV5-1
d_gene: TRBD1
CDR3aa: CASSLVKGASGELFF
CDR3nt: TGCGCCAGCAGCTTGGTAAAGGGGGCGTCCGGGGAGCTGTTTTTT

j_gene: TRBJ2-1
abundance: -
v_gene: TRBV20-1
d_gene: -
CDR3aa: CSARGANEQFF
CDR3nt: TGCAGTGCTCGAGGGGCTAATGAGCAGTTCTTC

j_gene: TRBJ2-1
abundance: -
v_gene: TRBV6-6
d_gene: -
CDR3aa: CASSPTYHEQFF
CDR3nt: TGTGCCAGCAGTCCCACCTACCATGAGCAGTTCTTC

j_gene: TRBJ2-6
abundance: -
v_gene: TRBV29-1
d_gene: -
CDR3aa: CSVVAGYYSGANVLTF
CDR3nt: TGCAGCGTTGTGGCAGGGTACTATTCTGGGGCCAACGTCCTGACTTTC

j_gene: TRBJ1-2
abundance: -
v_gene: TRBV12-3/TRBV12-4
d_gene: -
CDR3aa: CASSLSSYGYTF
CDR3nt: TGTGCCAGCAGTTTATCGTCCTATGGCTACACCTTC

j_gene: TRBJ2-1
abundance: -
v_gene: TRBV11-3
d_gene: TRBD2
CDR3aa: CASSLGLAEPYNEQFF
CDR3nt: TGTGCCAGCAGCTTAGGCCTAGCGGAACCCTACAATGAGCAGTTCTTC

j_gene: TRBJ2-7
abundance: few
v_gene: TRBV7-8
d_gene: -
CDR3aa: CASSSGVGGGDHYEQYF
CDR3nt: TGTGCCAGCAGCTCCGGGGTAGGGGGCGGGGACCATTACGAGCAGTACTTC

j_gene: TRBJ2-4
abundance: once
v_gene: TRBV11-2
d_gene: TRBD2
CDR3aa: CASSLEGLAGALMTKNIQYF
CDR3nt: TGTGCCAGCAGCTTAGAGGGACTAGCGGGAGCCCTAATGACCAAAAACATTCAGTACTTC

j_gene: TRBJ2-7
abundance: -
v_gene: TRBV30
d_gene: -
CDR3aa: CAWSDLEGAYEQYF
CDR3nt: TGTGCCTGGAGCGACCTTGAGGGGGCCTACGAGCAGTACTTC

j_gene: TRBJ2-7
abundance: once
v_gene: TRBV19
d_gene: -
CDR3aa: CASSPGPGQYEQYF
CDR3nt: TGTGCCAGTAGTCCCGGCCCCGGACAGTACGAGCAGTACTTC

j_gene: TRBJ2-3
abundance: -
v_gene: TRBV11-3
d_gene: TRBD2
CDR3aa: CASSLVAGGSTDTQYF
CDR3nt: TGTGCCAGCAGCTTAGTTGCGGGAGGGAGCACAGATACGCAGTATTTT